The present TCR beta chain was sequenced within a study of T-cell reconstitution after alpha-beta-depleted transplantation in children. TCRbeta library construction was performed incorporating unique molecular identifiers. TCRdb processed the PCR reads anew with MiXCR; each CDR3 protein has one entry. The sample consists of 150,000 to 250,000 distinct CDR3 sequences, about 14% of them appearing once. This clonotype was recorded many times. The CDR3 has 17 amino acids. Per germline, CDR1 SGHVS and CDR2 FQNEAQ. J lost 4 bases, V lost 6 bases, and 16 bases had no gene match. V usage is TRBV7-8 and J usage is TRBJ2-5, with 8 nucleotides matching TRBD2. The TCR sequence derives from a human donor who donated a stem cell graft to a child with acute lymphoblastic leukemia. The input for sequencing was PBMCs from the stem cell graft donor, taken from the stem cell graft. The CDR3 protein is CASSQNIYMGLGETQYF. CDR3 nucleotides: TGTGCCAGCAGTCAAAATATCTACATGGGACTAGGAGAGACCCAGTACTTC.